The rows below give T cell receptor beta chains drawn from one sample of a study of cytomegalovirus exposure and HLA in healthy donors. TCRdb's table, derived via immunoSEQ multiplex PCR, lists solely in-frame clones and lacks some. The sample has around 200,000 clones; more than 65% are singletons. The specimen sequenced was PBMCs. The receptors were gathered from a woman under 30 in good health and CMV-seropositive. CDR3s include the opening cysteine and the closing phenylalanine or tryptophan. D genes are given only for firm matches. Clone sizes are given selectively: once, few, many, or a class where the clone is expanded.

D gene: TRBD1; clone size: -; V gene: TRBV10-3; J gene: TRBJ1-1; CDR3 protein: CAISETGANTEAFF; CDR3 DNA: TGTGCCATCAGTGAGACAGGGGCGAACACTGAAGCTTTCTTT
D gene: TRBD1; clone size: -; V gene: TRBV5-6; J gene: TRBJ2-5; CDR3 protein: CASSYPTGVDETQYF; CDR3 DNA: TGTGCCAGCAGCTATCCGACAGGGGTGGACGAGACCCAGTACTTC
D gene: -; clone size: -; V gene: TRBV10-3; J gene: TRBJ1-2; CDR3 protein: CAIRSTAPGYTF; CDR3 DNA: TGTGCCATCAGATCGACAGCGCCCGGCTACACCTTC
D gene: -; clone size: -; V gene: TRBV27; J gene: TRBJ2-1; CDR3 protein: CASKVGGTYNEQFF; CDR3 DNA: TGTGCCAGCAAGGTGGGGGGAACTTACAATGAGCAGTTCTTC
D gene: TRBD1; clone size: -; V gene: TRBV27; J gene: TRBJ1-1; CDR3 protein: CASRQHRGGNTEAFF; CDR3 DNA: TGTGCCAGCAGGCAACACAGGGGCGGGAACACTGAAGCTTTCTTT
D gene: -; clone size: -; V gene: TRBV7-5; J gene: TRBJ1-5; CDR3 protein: CARSDRVPGQPQHF; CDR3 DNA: TGTGCCAGAAGTGACAGGGTTCCGGGCCAGCCCCAGCATTTT
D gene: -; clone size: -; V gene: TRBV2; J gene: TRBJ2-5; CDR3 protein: CASPGMVETQYF; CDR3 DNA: TGTGCCAGTCCCGGTATGGTGGAGACCCAGTACTTC
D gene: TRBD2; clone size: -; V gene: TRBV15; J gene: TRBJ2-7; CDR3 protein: CATSRDLAGAYEQYF; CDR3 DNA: TGTGCCACCAGCAGAGATCTAGCGGGGGCCTACGAGCAGTACTTC
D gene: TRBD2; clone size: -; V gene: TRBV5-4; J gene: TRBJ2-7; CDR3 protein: CASSPGGYEQYF; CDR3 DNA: TGTGCCAGCAGCCCGGGGGGCTACGAGCAGTACTTC
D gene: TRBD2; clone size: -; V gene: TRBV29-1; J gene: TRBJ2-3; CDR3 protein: CSVEEGGGPDTQYF; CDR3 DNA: TGCAGCGTTGAGGAAGGCGGGGGGCCAGATACGCAGTATTTT
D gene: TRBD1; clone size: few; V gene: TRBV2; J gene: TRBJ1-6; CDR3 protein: CASSGQGDSPLHF; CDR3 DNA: TGTGCCAGCAGTGGACAGGGAGATTCACCCCTCCACTTT
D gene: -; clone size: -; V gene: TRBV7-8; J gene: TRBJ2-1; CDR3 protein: CASSLRLLQGNEQFF; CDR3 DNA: TGTGCCAGCAGCTTACGACTACTACAGGGCAATGAGCAGTTCTTC
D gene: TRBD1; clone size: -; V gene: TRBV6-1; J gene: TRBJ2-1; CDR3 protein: CASSVRGSSYNEQFF; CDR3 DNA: TGTGCCAGCAGTGTCAGGGGGAGCTCCTACAATGAGCAGTTCTTC
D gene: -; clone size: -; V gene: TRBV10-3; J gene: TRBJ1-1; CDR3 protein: CAISRGTEAFF; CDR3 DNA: TGTGCCATCTCCAGGGGAACTGAAGCTTTCTTT
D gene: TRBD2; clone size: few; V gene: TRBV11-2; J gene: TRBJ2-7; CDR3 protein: CASSPSSGEKQYF; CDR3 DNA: TGTGCCAGCAGCCCTAGTAGCGGGGAAAAGCAGTACTTC
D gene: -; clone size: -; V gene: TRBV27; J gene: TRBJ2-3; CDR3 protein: CASSLAPLGADTQYF; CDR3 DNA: TGTGCCAGCAGTTTAGCCCCCCTAGGCGCAGATACGCAGTATTTT
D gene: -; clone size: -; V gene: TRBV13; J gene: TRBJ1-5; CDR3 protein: CASSGRGSHQPQHF; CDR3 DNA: TGTGCCAGCAGCGGCAGGGGTTCGCATCAGCCCCAGCATTTT
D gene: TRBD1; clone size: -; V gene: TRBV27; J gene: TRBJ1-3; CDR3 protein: CASSLDRGPGNTIYF; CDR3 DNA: TGTGCCAGCAGCTTGGACAGGGGGCCTGGAAACACCATATATTTT
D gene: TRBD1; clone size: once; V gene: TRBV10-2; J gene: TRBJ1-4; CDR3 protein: CASRHGQGEWREKLFF; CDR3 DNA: TGCGCCAGCAGACATGGACAGGGGGAATGGCGAGAAAAACTGTTTTTT
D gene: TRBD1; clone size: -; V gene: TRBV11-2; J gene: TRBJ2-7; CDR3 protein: CASSSQGASSYEQYF; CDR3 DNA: TGTGCCAGCAGCTCCCAGGGGGCGAGCTCCTACGAGCAGTACTTC
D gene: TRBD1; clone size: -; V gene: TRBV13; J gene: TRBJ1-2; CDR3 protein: CASSSGTGGWDYGYTF; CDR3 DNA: TGTGCCAGCAGCTCCGGGACAGGGGGATGGGACTATGGCTACACCTTC
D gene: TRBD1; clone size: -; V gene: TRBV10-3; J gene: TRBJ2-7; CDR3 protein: CAISESRDSSSYEQYF; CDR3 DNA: TGTGCCATCAGTGAGTCGAGGGACAGTAGCTCCTACGAGCAGTACTTC
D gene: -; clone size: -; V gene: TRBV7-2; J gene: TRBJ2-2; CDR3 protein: CASSRPGAGELFF; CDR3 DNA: TGTGCCAGCAGCCGCCCGGGGGCCGGGGAGCTGTTTTTT
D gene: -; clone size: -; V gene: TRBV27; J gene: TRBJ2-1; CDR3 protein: CASSLGGREQFF; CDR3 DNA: TGTGCCAGCAGTTTGGGGGGACGTGAGCAGTTCTTC
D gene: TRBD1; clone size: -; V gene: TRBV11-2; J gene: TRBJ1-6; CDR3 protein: CASSPTTGANSPLHF; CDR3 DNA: TGTGCCAGCAGCCCGACGACAGGGGCGAATTCACCCCTCCACTTT
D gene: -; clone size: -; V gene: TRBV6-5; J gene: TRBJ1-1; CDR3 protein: CASSPPSQHTEAFF; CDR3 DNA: TGTGCCAGCAGTCCTCCTTCACAGCACACTGAAGCTTTCTTT
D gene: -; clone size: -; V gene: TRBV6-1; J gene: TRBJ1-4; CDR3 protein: CASSEALPTEELFF; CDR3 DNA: TGTGCCAGCAGTGAAGCGCTCCCCACAGAAGAACTGTTTTTT
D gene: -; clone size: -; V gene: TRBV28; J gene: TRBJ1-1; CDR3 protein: CASSLQNTEAFF; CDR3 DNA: TGTGCCAGCAGTTTACAAAACACTGAAGCTTTCTTT
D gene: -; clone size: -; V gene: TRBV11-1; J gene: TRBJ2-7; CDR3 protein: CASSSPPGHNSSYEQYF; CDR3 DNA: TGTGCCAGCAGCTCCCCCCCGGGACACAATAGCTCCTACGAGCAGTACTTC
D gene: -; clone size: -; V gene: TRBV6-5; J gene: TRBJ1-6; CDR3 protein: CASSSPGGVGSPLHF; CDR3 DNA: TGTGCCAGCAGTTCCCCGGGGGGGGTCGGTTCACCCCTCCACTTT
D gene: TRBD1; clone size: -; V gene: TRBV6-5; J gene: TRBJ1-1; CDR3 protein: CASNYRGNTEAFF; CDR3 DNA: TGTGCCAGCAACTACAGGGGGAACACTGAAGCTTTCTTT
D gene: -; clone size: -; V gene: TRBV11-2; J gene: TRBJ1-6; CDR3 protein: CASSLVAGTGQNNSPLHF; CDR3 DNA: TGTGCCAGCAGCTTAGTCGCTGGTACAGGGCAGAATAATTCACCCCTCCACTTT
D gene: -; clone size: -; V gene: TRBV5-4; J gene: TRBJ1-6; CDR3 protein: CASSRRTDYNSPLHF; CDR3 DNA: TGTGCCAGCAGCCGACGGACTGACTATAATTCACCCCTCCACTTT
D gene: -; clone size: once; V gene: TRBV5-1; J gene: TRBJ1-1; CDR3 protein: CASSFSQGRTEAFF; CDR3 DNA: TGCGCCAGCAGCTTCTCACAGGGCCGGACTGAAGCTTTCTTT
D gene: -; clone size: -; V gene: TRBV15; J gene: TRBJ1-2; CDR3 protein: CATSRDLTTYGYTF; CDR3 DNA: TGTGCCACCAGCAGAGATCTGACAACTTATGGCTACACCTTC